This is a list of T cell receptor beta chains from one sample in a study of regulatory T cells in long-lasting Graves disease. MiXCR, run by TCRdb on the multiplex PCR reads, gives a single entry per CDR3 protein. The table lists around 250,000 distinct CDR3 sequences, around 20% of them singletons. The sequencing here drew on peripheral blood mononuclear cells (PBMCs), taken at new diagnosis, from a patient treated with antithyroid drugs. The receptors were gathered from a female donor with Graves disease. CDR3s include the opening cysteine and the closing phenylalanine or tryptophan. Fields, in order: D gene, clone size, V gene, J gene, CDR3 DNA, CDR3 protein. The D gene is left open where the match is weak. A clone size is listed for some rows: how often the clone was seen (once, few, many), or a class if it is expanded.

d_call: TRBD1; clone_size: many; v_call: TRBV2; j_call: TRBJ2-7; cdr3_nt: TGTGCCAGCAGTACGATCCGGGACAGGGGCGAGCAGTACTTC; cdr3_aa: CASSTIRDRGEQYF
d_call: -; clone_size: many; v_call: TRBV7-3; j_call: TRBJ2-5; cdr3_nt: TGTGCCAGCAGCTTAGAACCCCAGAAGACCCAGTACTTC; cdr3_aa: CASSLEPQKTQYF
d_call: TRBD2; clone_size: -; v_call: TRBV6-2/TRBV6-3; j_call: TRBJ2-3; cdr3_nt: TGTGCCAGCAGTCTCGGGGGGGCAACGTCTGATACGCAGTATTTT; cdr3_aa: CASSLGGATSDTQYF
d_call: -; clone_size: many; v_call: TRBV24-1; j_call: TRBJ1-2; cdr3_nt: TGTGCCACCAGTGATTACACAAATGGCTACACCTTC; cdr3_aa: CATSDYTNGYTF
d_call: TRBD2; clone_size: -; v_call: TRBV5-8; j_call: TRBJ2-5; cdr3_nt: TGTGCCAGCAGCTTGGCAGCGGGAGGAGGAGAGACCCAGTACTTC; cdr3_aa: CASSLAAGGGETQYF
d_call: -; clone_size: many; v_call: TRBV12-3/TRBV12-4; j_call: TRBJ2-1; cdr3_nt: TGTGCCAGCAGTTTTACGGGAGTCTACAATGAGCAGTTCTTC; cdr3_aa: CASSFTGVYNEQFF
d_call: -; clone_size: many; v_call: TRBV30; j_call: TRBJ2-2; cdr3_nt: TGTGCCTGGAGTGTACTCGTGAACACCGGGGAGCTGTTTTTT; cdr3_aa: CAWSVLVNTGELFF
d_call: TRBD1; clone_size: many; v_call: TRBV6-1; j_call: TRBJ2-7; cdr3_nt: TGTGCCAGCAGTGAAGCGTGGACAGGACCCCTCTCCGGGTTCTCCTACGAGCAGTACTTC; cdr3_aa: CASSEAWTGPLSGFSYEQYF
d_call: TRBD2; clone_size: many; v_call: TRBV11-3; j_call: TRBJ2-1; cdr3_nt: TGTGCCAGCAGCCCTGACGGGACTAGCGGGAGTATCAATGAGCAGTTCTTC; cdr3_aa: CASSPDGTSGSINEQFF
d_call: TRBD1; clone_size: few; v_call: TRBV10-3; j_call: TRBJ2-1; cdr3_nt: TGTGCCATCAGAGAGACAGGGGGTCGGCTCAATGAGCAGTTCTTC; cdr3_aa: CAIRETGGRLNEQFF
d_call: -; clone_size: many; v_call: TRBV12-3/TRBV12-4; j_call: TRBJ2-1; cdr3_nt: TGTGCCAGCAGTTTCGGATCGCAGCGCAATGAGCAGTTCTTC; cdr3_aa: CASSFGSQRNEQFF
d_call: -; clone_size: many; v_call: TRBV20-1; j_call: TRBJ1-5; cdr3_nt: TGCAGTGCCTCACACATGTATAGCAATCAGCCCCAGCATTTT; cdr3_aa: CSASHMYSNQPQHF
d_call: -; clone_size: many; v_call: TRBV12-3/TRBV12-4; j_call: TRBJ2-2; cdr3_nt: TGTGCCAGCAGTTTAGCAGCAGGGGCCGGGGAGCTGTTTTTT; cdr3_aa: CASSLAAGAGELFF
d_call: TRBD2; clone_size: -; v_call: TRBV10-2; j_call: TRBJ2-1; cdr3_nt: TGCGCCAGCATCCTAGCGGGGCACAATGAGCAGTTCTTC; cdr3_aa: CASILAGHNEQFF
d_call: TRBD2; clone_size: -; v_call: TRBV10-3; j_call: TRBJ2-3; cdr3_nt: TGTGCCATCAGTGAGTACACCGGGACTAGTGACACAGATACGCAGTATTTT; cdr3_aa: CAISEYTGTSDTDTQYF
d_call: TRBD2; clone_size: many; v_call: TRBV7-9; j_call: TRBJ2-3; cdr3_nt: TGTGCCAGCAGCTTTCCGGGCGGGGGTAGCACAGATACGCAGTATTTT; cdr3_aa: CASSFPGGGSTDTQYF
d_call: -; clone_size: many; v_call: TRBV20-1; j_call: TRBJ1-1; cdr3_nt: TGCAGTGCTAGGTCTCATGGGCTGCTTTCTGAAGCTTTCTTT; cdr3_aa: CSARSHGLLSEAFF
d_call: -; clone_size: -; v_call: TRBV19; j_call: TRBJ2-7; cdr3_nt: TGTGCCAGTAGTATAGGGCAGATCTACGAGCAGTACTTC; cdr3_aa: CASSIGQIYEQYF
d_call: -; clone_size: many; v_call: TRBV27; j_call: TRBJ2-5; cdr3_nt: TGTGCCAGCGGACGACAGGAACAAGAGACCCAGTACTTC; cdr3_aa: CASGRQEQETQYF
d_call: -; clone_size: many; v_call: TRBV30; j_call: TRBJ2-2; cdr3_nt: TGTGCCTGGTCCAGGCTCACCGGGGAGCTGTTTTTT; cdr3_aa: CAWSRLTGELFF